This T cell receptor (beta chain) appears in the sequencing data of a study of OX40 agonist ivuxolimab in advanced cancers. Across the study: Patients were dosed intravenously with ivuxolimab at 0.01 to 10 mg/kg every 2 weeks.

Excluded were patients having autoimmune disease history or systemic immunosuppression. Baseline was the first blood sampling point, followed by cycle 4 day 1 and cycle 7 day 1. Study-level points and caveats: The specificity for antigen of the expanded peripheral T cells was not determined.

This CDR3 has 15 residues. V gave up 1 base and J gave up 0 bases, with 7 bases separating them. The V gene's germline CDR1 is LNHDA and CDR2 SQIVND (reference sequence). Profiling relied on immunoSEQ multiplex PCR, and the TCRdb table lists in-frame clones only, not all of them. The data contain under 30,000 clones, around 88% of them seen just once; the ten biggest clones take up 28%. As regards this clone: Antigen unknown.

The clonotype was recovered from an adult with an advanced solid tumor such as melanoma, head and neck, liver or kidney cancer. The chain employs TRBV19 and TRBJ2-1; D is unclear. The sample here was CD4+ or CD8+ T cells sorted from blood, taken in a trial of the OX40 agonist ivuxolimab. This CDR3 is CASSIGRSSYNEQFF. CDR3 DNA sequence: TGTGCCAGTAGTATAGGTCGGAGCTCCTACAATGAGCAGTTCTTC.